These 21 T cell receptor beta chains originate from one sample sequenced in a study of T cell responses to AZD1222 COVID-19 vaccine. Method: immunoSEQ multiplex PCR; TCRdb's copy keeps in-frame clones and lacks some. The top ten hold more than 9% of the sample, which has 100,000 to 120,000 clones, around nine tenths seen once. The sample was peripheral blood, taken on day 0 of AZD1222 vaccination. The receptors derive from an adult in good health.

The rearrangement links TRBV6-2 or TRBV6-3 to TRBJ2-3, with 10 bases fitting TRBD2. Germline assignment: CDR1 MNHEY and CDR2 SVGEGT. The CDR3 consists of 17 residues. J was trimmed by 1 base and V by 0 bases; bases with no gene match: 4. The CDR3 region is CASSYSFLAGGTDTQYF. The CDR3 DNA reads as TGTGCCAGCAGTTACTCGTTTCTAGCGGGAGGCACAGATACGCAGTATTTT.

The chain uses TRBV7-8 and TRBJ2-7; 9 positions match TRBD1. Germline loops: CDR1 SGHVS, CDR2 FQNEAQ. V gave up 4 bases and J gave up 3 bases; unmatched junction bases: 7. The CDR3 is made up of 15 amino acids. The DNA of the CDR3 is TGTGCCAGCAGCTCCTACAGGGGGCGCGTCTACGAGCAGTACTTC. The encoded protein is CASSSYRGRVYEQYF.

The table lists this clone with a few counts. This chain links TRBV10-3 with TRBJ2-2; 8 nucleotides agree with TRBD1. Unmatched junction bases numbered 5, after V lost 10 bases and J lost 1 base. Per the germline V gene, CDR1 is ENHRY and CDR2 is SYGVKD. The CDR3 is made up of 14 amino acids. This CDR3 reads CASSGTGNTGELFF. DNA for the CDR3: TGTGCCAGCTCCGGGACAGGGAACACCGGGGAGCTGTTTTTT.

This chain links TRBV6-2 or TRBV6-3 with TRBJ2-4; the D call may be TRBD1 or TRBD2 (5 bases each). V dropped 4 bases and J dropped 0 bases, with 22 bases sitting between them. From germline, CDR1 is MNHEY and CDR2 SVGEGT. The CDR3 runs 19 residues. In DNA, the CDR3 is TGTGCCAGCAGTTGGTCCGACAGCGGTGGATCGCTAGCCAAAAACATTCAGTACTTC. It codes for CASSWSDSGGSLAKNIQYF.

The rearrangement uses TRBV18 and TRBJ2-1; D is tentatively TRBD1 or TRBD2 (6 bases each). V was shortened by 4 bases and J by 8 bases, with 18 bases between the two germline ends. There are 15 residues in the CDR3. Germline values: CDR1 KGHSH, CDR2 LQKENI. The CDR3 DNA reads TGTGCCAGCTCACTTACCTTGACAGGCGGGGATGAGCAGTTCTTC. Protein sequence: CASSLTLTGGDEQFF.

This clone was picked up one time. The same CDR3 can be traced to other DNA sequences in this sample. The genes are TRBV5-6 and TRBJ1-1; TRBD1 might be the D (5 bases). From germline, CDR1 is SGHDT and CDR2 YYEEEE. The CDR3 loop spans 14 amino acids. Deletions cut 0 bases from V and 1 base from J, with 7 bases between. DNA of the CDR3: TGTGCCAGCAGCTTGGGGGGCCCGAACACTGAAGCTTTCTTT. Translating gives CASSLGGPNTEAFF.

This sequence joins TRBV7-2 and TRBJ2-3; 9 bases line up with TRBD2. Germline CDR1 SGHTA, CDR2 FQGNSA. The CDR3 extends over 13 amino acids. The V segment lost 5 bases and the J segment 6 bases; nucleotides outside the gene matches: 3. Here the CDR3 reads CASSISGRDTQYF. As DNA, the CDR3 is TGTGCCAGCAGCATCAGCGGGAGGGATACGCAGTATTTT.

V is TRBV7-2 and J is TRBJ2-3; D uncertain. CDR1 and CDR2 (germline): SGHTA, FQGNSA. The CDR3 length is 13 residues. V lost 6 bases and J lost 4, with 11 bases in between. CDR3 nucleotide sequence: TGTGCCAGCAGGTTCTGGGCGGCAGATACGCAGTATTTT. It encodes CASRFWAADTQYF.

V is TRBV15 and J is TRBJ1-2; 7 nucleotides align to TRBD1. V trimming: 5 bases; J trimming: 4 bases; junction bases outside the gene matches: 7. This CDR3 has 14 amino acids. The germline V gene has CDR1 LNHNV and CDR2 YYDKDF (reference sequence). The CDR3 sequence: CATSEGTEFYGYTF. CDR3 nucleotides: TGTGCCACCAGCGAAGGGACAGAATTCTATGGCTACACCTTC.

The genes are TRBV7-2 and TRBJ2-1; unclear D gene. The CDR3 sequence is 14 residues long. Germline V gene lookup returns CDR1 SGHTA and CDR2 FQGNSA. Trimming shortened V by 0 bases and J by 8 bases, and 11 bases separated the two germline ends. The CDR3 coding sequence is TGTGCCAGCAGCTTAGCCCCACTCTTCGATGAGCAGTTCTTC. This encodes CASSLAPLFDEQFF.

This clone occurred a few times. The chain links TRBV28 to TRBJ2-2; 8 nucleotides agree with TRBD1. CDR1 and CDR2 (germline): MDHEN, SYDVKM. CDR3 length: 17 amino acids. V was pared by 6 bases and J by 0 bases, with 9 bases of the junction left unmatched. This chain's CDR3 is CASRLSQGQANTGELFF. As DNA, the CDR3 is TGTGCCAGCAGACTATCACAGGGACAGGCGAACACCGGGGAGCTGTTTTTT.

This clone was observed a few times. The V and J genes are TRBV2 and TRBJ1-4; D unclear. The CDR3 consists of 15 residues. Per germline, CDR1 SNHLY and CDR2 FYNNEI. V was shortened by 10 bases and J by 0 bases, with 15 bases between the two germline ends. DNA of the CDR3: TGTGCCACCGCCGGCCAGGTTGCAACTAATGAAAAACTGTTTTTT. Amino acids: CATAGQVATNEKLFF.

This clone was seen only once. This rearrangement joins TRBV19 to TRBJ2-5; D is possibly TRBD1 (6 bases). With 0 bases removed from V and 4 bases from J, the gap between germline ends came to 12 bases. The germline gives CDR1 LNHDA, CDR2 SQIVND (reference sequence). The CDR3 contains 15 residues. CDR3 residues: CASSIDGLGAETQYF. The CDR3 region has the DNA TGTGCCAGTAGTATAGATGGTTTGGGGGCAGAGACCCAGTACTTC.

The V and J genes are TRBV7-2 and TRBJ1-4; D unclear. CDR1 and CDR2 (germline): SGHTA, FQGNSA. The CDR3 sequence is 13 residues long. V lost 5 bases and J lost 3, with 7 bases in between. Here the CDR3 DNA reads TGTGCCAGCAGCCCCCGGGCTAATGAAAAACTGTTTTTT. Translation: CASSPRANEKLFF. The full variable domain, rest sourced from reference TRBV7-2 and TRBJ1-4, is GAGVSQSPSNKVTEKGKDVELRCDPISGHTALYWYRQSLGQGLEFLIYFQGNSAPDKSGLPSDRFSAERTGGSVSTLTIQRTQQEDSAVYLCASSPRANEKLFFGSGTQLSVL.

This chain uses TRBV28 with TRBJ1-2; D unresolved. V lost 4 bases, J lost 2 bases, and 5 bases lay in between. CDR1 is MDHEN, CDR2 SYDVKM, per germline. The CDR3 is made up of 12 amino acids. For the CDR3, the DNA is TGTGCCAGCAGTTCCAGGAACTATGGCTACACCTTC. It is translated as CASSSRNYGYTF.

V is TRBV27 and J is TRBJ1-1, with TRBD1 as a possible D gene (5 bases). This CDR3 comprises 13 residues. V was trimmed by 8 bases and J by 1 base, leaving 11 bases between them. Germline loops: CDR1 MNHEY, CDR2 SMNVEV (reference sequence). CDR3 DNA: TGTGCCAGCTTAGGGGCATCGAACACTGAAGCTTTCTTT. This translates into CASLGASNTEAFF.

This clone was seen only once. This chain joins TRBV23-1 and TRBJ2-7; possible D gene TRBD1, 6 bases. TRBV23-1 is noted as an ORF with a role that remains uncertain. Trimming removed 7 bases at V and 3 bases at J, with 10 bases between. The CDR3 sequence is 12 residues long. CDR3 residues: CASTLGHYEQYF. The CDR3 DNA reads TGCGCCAGCACCCTGGGACACTACGAGCAGTACTTC.

This chain uses TRBV3-1 (or the pseudogene TRBV3-2) with TRBJ2-1, with TRBD2 as a possible D gene (6 bases). This CDR3 spans 14 amino acids. From germline, CDR1 is LGHDT and CDR2 YNNKEL (reference sequence). V was clipped by 5 bases and J by 7 bases, with 15 bases between them. The CDR3 DNA reads TGTGCCAGCAGCTGGGACTTTTCTCGGAATGAGCAGTTCTTC. This codes for CASSWDFSRNEQFF.

The gene calls are TRBV5-4 and TRBJ2-1, with 8 bases that match TRBD1. CDR1 and CDR2 (germline): SGHNT, YYREEE (reference sequence). The J segment lost 2 bases and the V segment lost 4 bases, leaving 11 bases of the junction unmatched. This CDR3 spans 17 amino acids. The CDR3 region is CASSDGQGRSAYNEQFF. The CDR3 DNA reads TGTGCCAGCAGCGACGGACAGGGCAGGTCAGCCTACAATGAGCAGTTCTTC.

V is TRBV2 and J is TRBJ1-1, with 8 bases aligning to TRBD1. J was trimmed by 2 bases and V by 7 bases; bases with no gene match: 12. The CDR3 spans 16 residues. Germline V gene lookup returns CDR1 SNHLY and CDR2 FYNNEI. CDR3 loop: CASTTDRARYNTEAFF. CDR3 nucleotides: TGTGCCAGCACTACGGACAGGGCCCGTTATAACACTGAAGCTTTCTTT.

V usage is TRBV29-1 and J usage is TRBJ2-1; 10 bases line up with TRBD2. Per the germline V gene, CDR1 is SQVTM and CDR2 is ANQGSEA. Germline trimming cut 3 bases from V and 7 bases from J; bases unmatched to any gene: 3. The CDR3 contains 13 residues. CDR3 DNA: TGCAGCGTTGATTCTAGCGGGAGTAATGAGCAGTTCTTC. This codes for CSVDSSGSNEQFF.